Following are 8 T cell receptor beta chains from one sample sequenced in a study of glioma-infiltrating T cells after dendritic cell vaccination (dated by TCRdb to 2016 to 2018). Receptor libraries were prepared by the immunoSEQ multiplex PCR assay. TCRdb provides this immuneACCESS table in a form limited to in-frame rearrangements. Some clones are lacking; in checked studies, under half of them reflect an unresolved V gene, and why the rest are absent is not known. This sample holds about 95,000 clones; about 85% were observed only once. Together, the top ten hold about 3.2% of the sample. This specimen was blood, taken before dendritic cell vaccination. The receptors were sampled from a human donor with glioblastoma.

The genes are TRBV18 and TRBJ1-1; a possible D gene is TRBD1 (6 bases). V was shortened by 3 bases and J by 0 bases, with 14 bases between the two germline ends. Looked up from germline, CDR1 is KGHSH and CDR2 is LQKENI. The CDR3 contains 16 residues. The CDR3 coding sequence is TGTGCCAGCTCACCCCTGGACAGTATGATGAACACTGAAGCTTTCTTT. Its translation is CASSPLDSMMNTEAFF.

The chain links TRBV7-9 to TRBJ2-1, with 7 bases lining up with TRBD1. In germline, CDR1 is SEHNR, CDR2 FQNEAQ (reference sequence). This CDR3 has 16 residues. V dropped 5 bases and J dropped 0; count of bases not matched to a gene: 7. CDR3 sequence: CASSARQGSSYNEQFF. The CDR3 nucleotides read TGTGCCAGCAGCGCAAGACAGGGAAGCTCCTACAATGAGCAGTTCTTC.

The CDR3 DNA sequence: TGTGCCAGCAGCGTAGAACTAGCGGGAGTAGATACGCAGTATTTT. Its protein product is CASSVELAGVDTQYF. V is TRBV9 and J is TRBJ2-3; 11 bases line up with TRBD2. Losses at the gene ends were 0 bases for V and 5 bases for J; bases not matched to a gene: 2. Germline V gene data show CDR1 as SGDLS and CDR2 as YYNGEE. This CDR3 spans 15 amino acids.

The chain is built from TRBV19 and TRBJ1-1; 9 bases map to TRBD1. Germline lookup yields CDR1 LNHDA and CDR2 SQIVND (reference sequence). V lost 1 base and J lost 5; bases outside the gene matches: 8. The CDR3 is 16 amino acids. CDR3 in amino acids: CASSIGRRDRVTEAFF. The CDR3 nucleotides read TGTGCCAGTAGTATAGGCAGACGGGACAGGGTAACTGAAGCTTTCTTT.

The V call is TRBV11-3, the J call TRBJ2-3; no definite D call. Trimming cost V 2 bases and J 7 bases, with 4 bases left between them. CDR3 length: 11 amino acids. Germline lookup yields CDR1 SGHNT and CDR2 YENEEA. The DNA for the CDR3 is TGTGCCAGCAGCTTAATAAATACGCAGTATTTT. This translates into CASSLINTQYF.

The V call is TRBV5-1, the J call TRBJ2-2; 9 nucleotides match TRBD1. V lost 7 bases, J lost 3 bases, and 7 bases stayed unmatched. CDR1 is SGHRS and CDR2 is YFSETQ in the germline V gene. The CDR3 is 15 amino acids. The CDR3 DNA is TGCGCCAGCGGGACCGGGACAGGGTACACCGGGGAGCTGTTTTTT. It codes for CASGTGTGYTGELFF. The full variable domain, rest sourced from reference TRBV5-1 and TRBJ2-2, is KAGVTQTPRYLIKTRGQQVTLSCSPISGHRSVSWYQQTPGQGLQFLFEYFSETQRNKGNFPGRFSGRQFSNSRSEMNVSTLELGDSALYLCASGTGTGYTGELFFGEGSRLTVL.

The chain joins TRBV27 to TRBJ2-1; TRBD2 is a possible D gene (5 bases). The germline V gene encodes CDR1 MNHEY and CDR2 SMNVEV (reference sequence). The CDR3 length is 15 residues. V gave up 2 bases and J gave up 0 bases, with 8 bases separating them. The CDR3 bases are TGTGCCAGCAGTTTACGACTATCCTCCTACAATGAGCAGTTCTTC. Translation gives CASSLRLSSYNEQFF.

This clone was recorded a few times. The J gene is TRBJ2-7, the V gene TRBV2; tentatively, D is TRBD1 (5 bases). The germline gives CDR1 SNHLY, CDR2 FYNNEI. CDR3 length: 12 residues. V was shortened by 6 bases and J by 6 bases, with 12 bases between the two germline ends. CDR3 DNA sequence: TGTGCCAGCAGCCCAGGGCCGCTCGAGCAGTACTTC. Protein sequence: CASSPGPLEQYF.